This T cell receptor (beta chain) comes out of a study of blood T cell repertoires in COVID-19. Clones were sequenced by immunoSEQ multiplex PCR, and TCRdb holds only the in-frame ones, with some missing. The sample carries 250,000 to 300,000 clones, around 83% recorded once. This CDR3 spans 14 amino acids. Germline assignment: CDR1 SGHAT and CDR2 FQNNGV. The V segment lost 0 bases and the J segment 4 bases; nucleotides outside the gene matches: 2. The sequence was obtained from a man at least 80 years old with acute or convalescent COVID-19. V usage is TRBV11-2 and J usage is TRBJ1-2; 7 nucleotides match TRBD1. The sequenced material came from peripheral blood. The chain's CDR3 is CASSLEGTAYGYTF. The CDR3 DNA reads TGTGCCAGCAGCTTAGAAGGGACAGCCTATGGCTACACCTTC.